The 27 T cell receptor beta chains below come from one sample, sequenced in a study of PD-L1 blockade in urothelial cancer. Assay: immunoSEQ multiplex PCR; the TCRdb copy retains only in-frame clones and omits some. The sample contains some 48,000 clones, about 90% of which appear only once. Time point specified: peripheral blood 6 weeks after treatment start. Sequenced material: PBMCs, taken around atezolizumab (anti-PD-L1) treatment. These receptors came from a man aged 60 to 75 with urothelial cancer.

V usage is TRBV2 and J usage is TRBJ1-1, with D hard to call. V was shortened by 6 bases and J by 4 bases, with 12 bases between the two germline ends. The CDR3 is made up of 13 amino acids. Germline loops: CDR1 SNHLY, CDR2 FYNNEI. CDR3 sequence reads: CASRPQVSTEAFF. The DNA for the CDR3 is TGTGCCAGCAGGCCCCAAGTTAGCACTGAAGCTTTCTTT.

V gene TRBV7-2 combines with J gene TRBJ2-2, with 12 bases fitting TRBD2. The CDR3 totals 16 residues. CDR1 is SGHTA, CDR2 FQGNSA, per germline. After removal of 5 bases from V and 5 bases from J, the junction contained 6 bases not matched to a gene. The CDR3 protein is CASSLRTSGVTGELFF. The CDR3 coding sequence is TGTGCCAGCAGCCTTAGGACTAGCGGGGTAACCGGGGAGCTGTTTTTT. Variable domain in full (rest from reference TRBV7-2 and TRBJ2-2): GAGVSQSPSNKVTEKGKDVELRCDPISGHTALYWYRQSLGQGLEFLIYFQGNSAPDKSGLPSDRFSAERTGGSVSTLTIQRTQQEDSAVYLCASSLRTSGVTGELFFGEGSRLTVL.

V is TRBV5-6 and J is TRBJ2-1, with D possibly matching TRBD2 (7 bases). The germline CDR1 and CDR2 sequences are SGHDT and YYEEEE. The CDR3 consists of 15 residues. V was cut by 0 bases and J by 7 bases, with 14 bases left in between. For the CDR3, the DNA is TGTGCCAGCAGCTTGGTGGGGGGGGCGCATAATGAGCAGTTCTTC. Its protein product is CASSLVGGAHNEQFF.

This clone is a singleton in its sample. V gene TRBV6-6 combines with J gene TRBJ2-3; the D gene is possibly TRBD2 (5 bases). Germline V gene data show CDR1 as MNHNY and CDR2 as SVGAGI (reference sequence). The length of the CDR3 is 13 residues. With 0 bases removed from V and 5 bases from J, the gap between germline ends came to 6 bases. CDR3 DNA: TGTGCCAGCAGTTACTCGAGGGTAGATACGCAGTATTTT. This encodes CASSYSRVDTQYF.

The chain uses TRBV5-1 and TRBJ2-5; a weak D match, TRBD2 (6 bases). CDR3 length: 12 residues. V shed 4 bases and J shed 7 bases, with 11 bases lying between them. Germline V gene lookup returns CDR1 SGHRS and CDR2 YFSETQ. The CDR3 sequence is CASSRDSGTQYF. The CDR3 coding sequence is TGCGCCAGCAGCCGGGACTCGGGGACCCAGTACTTC.

The rearrangement joins TRBV18 to TRBJ2-3; a possible D gene is TRBD2 (5 bases). The CDR3 covers 16 residues. CDR1 is KGHSH, CDR2 LQKENI, per germline. V dropped 2 bases and J dropped 1 base, with 13 bases sitting between them. The CDR3 nucleotides read TGTGCCAGCTCACCAATACTAGTTGACCGCACAGATACGCAGTATTTT. Residues: CASSPILVDRTDTQYF.

The rearrangement links TRBV5-1 to TRBJ1-1; 9 bases align to TRBD1. This CDR3 comprises 18 residues. Trimming at V came to 0 bases and at J to 0 bases, leaving 9 bases not matched to a gene. Germline V gene lookup returns CDR1 SGHRS and CDR2 YFSETQ. The CDR3 sequence: CASSLVEGQGRLNTEAFF. The CDR3 nucleotides read TGCGCCAGCAGCTTGGTAGAGGGACAGGGTCGGTTGAACACTGAAGCTTTCTTT.

This clone has only one observation. The V gene is TRBV7-2, the J gene TRBJ2-6; the D gene is possibly TRBD1 (6 bases). V was clipped by 5 bases and J by 0 bases, with 8 bases between them. In germline, CDR1 is SGHTA, CDR2 FQGNSA. The CDR3 consists of 15 residues. CDR3 in amino acids: CASSTDSSGANVLTF. DNA for the CDR3: TGTGCCAGCAGCACGGACAGCTCTGGGGCCAACGTCCTGACTTTC.

The chain carries TRBV6-4 and TRBJ1-6; 8 bases match TRBD1. The CDR3 contains 13 residues. CDR1 MRHNA and CDR2 SNTAGT come from the germline V gene. The V gene end was trimmed by 6 bases and the J gene end by 8 bases; junction bases not matched to a gene: 3. This chain's CDR3 is CASRGQEYSPLHF. DNA of the CDR3: TGTGCCAGCAGGGGACAGGAATATTCACCCCTCCACTTT.

The genes are TRBV30 and TRBJ2-2, with 9 bases fitting TRBD2. CDR1 is GTSNPN and CDR2 is SVGIG in the germline V gene (reference sequence). Germline trimming cut 0 bases from V and 6 bases from J; bases unmatched to any gene: 11. This CDR3 has 17 residues. The CDR3 DNA reads as TGTGCCTGGAGTGTACGACGGCGGGGGGGCCCCCCCGGGGAGCTGTTTTTT. Protein: CAWSVRRRGGPPGELFF.

The genes are TRBV29-1 and TRBJ2-3, with D maybe TRBD1 (6 bases). Germline assignment: CDR1 SQVTM and CDR2 ANQGSEA. The CDR3 has 14 amino acids. V gave up 3 bases and J gave up 3 bases, with 13 bases separating them. DNA for the CDR3: TGCAGCGTTGATGGGGGCGCGAGGACAGATACGCAGTATTTT. This sequence encodes CSVDGGARTDTQYF.

V and J are TRBV11-2 and TRBJ2-1; D may be TRBD2 (5 bases). Trimming removed 1 base from V and 7 bases from J, with 17 bases in between. From germline, CDR1 is SGHAT and CDR2 FQNNGV. The CDR3 is 16 residues long. This chain's CDR3 is CASSLVWTSTGNEQFF. The CDR3 DNA follows: TGTGCCAGCAGCTTAGTATGGACGTCCACGGGGAATGAGCAGTTCTTC.

The genes are TRBV9 and TRBJ2-1; 8 bases map to TRBD2. The CDR3 is made up of 16 amino acids. Unmatched junction bases numbered 6, after V lost 0 bases and J lost 4 bases. Germline V gene data show CDR1 as SGDLS and CDR2 as YYNGEE. CDR3 bases: TGTGCCAGCAGCGTAGTGGGCGGGGGGATTTACAATGAGCAGTTCTTC. It encodes CASSVVGGGIYNEQFF.

This chain links TRBV18 with TRBJ1-1; 9 nucleotides line up with TRBD1. J lost 4 bases, V lost 5 bases, and 8 bases had no gene match. The V gene's germline CDR1 is KGHSH and CDR2 LQKENI. This CDR3 spans 15 amino acids. The chain's CDR3 is CASSSRQGEGTEAFF. CDR3 DNA sequence: TGTGCCAGCTCATCACGACAGGGGGAGGGCACTGAAGCTTTCTTT.

The chain links TRBV15 to TRBJ1-2, with TRBD1 matching 9 bases. The CDR3 contains 16 residues. CDR1 and CDR2 (germline): LNHNV, YYDKDF (reference sequence). The V and J ends lost 1 base and 2 bases, in that order; junction bases with no gene match: 5. The CDR3 region is CATSRGLGQGNYGYTF. The CDR3 nucleotides read TGTGCCACCAGCAGAGGACTTGGACAGGGGAACTATGGCTACACCTTC.

This clone was observed once. The gene calls are TRBV29-1 and TRBJ2-7; D is undetermined. The CDR3 runs 12 residues. The V end was cut by 2 bases, the J end by 3 bases, with 8 bases between. Germline V CDR1 and CDR2: SQVTM, ANQGSEA. CDR3 DNA sequence: TGCAGCGTTGAAACAGCACACTACGAGCAGTACTTC. Translated, it gives CSVETAHYEQYF.

The V and J genes are TRBV29-1 and TRBJ2-3; 7 bases fit TRBD2. The V segment lost 2 bases and the J segment 2 bases; nucleotides outside the gene matches: 7. Germline lookup yields CDR1 SQVTM and CDR2 ANQGSEA. The CDR3 contains 15 residues. CDR3 loop: CSVESPSGPTDTQYF. For the CDR3, the DNA is TGCAGCGTTGAATCCCCTAGCGGACCCACAGATACGCAGTATTTT.

The chain employs TRBV7-2 and TRBJ2-5; 14 nucleotides align to TRBD2. Germline-derived CDR1 and CDR2 are SGHTA and FQGNSA. CDR3 length: 16 residues. Trimming removed 1 base from V and 5 bases from J; junction bases left unmatched: 3. CDR3 in DNA: TGTGCCAGCAGCTTAGGGACTAGCGGGGGGCAGGAGACCCAGTACTTC. This sequence encodes CASSLGTSGGQETQYF.

The chain carries TRBV6-1 and TRBJ2-2; 9 bases are a match to TRBD2. Per the germline V gene, CDR1 is MNHNS and CDR2 is SASEGT. The CDR3 has 14 residues. Trimming at V came to 10 bases and at J to 6 bases, leaving 9 bases not matched to a gene. CDR3 loop: CATHPGLASGELFF. The DNA for the CDR3 is TGTGCCACCCACCCGGGACTAGCTTCCGGGGAGCTGTTTTTT.

The chain couples TRBV7-9 to TRBJ2-6; 7 bases fit TRBD1. With V trimmed by 1 base and J by 2 bases, 11 bases remained unmatched. Germline values: CDR1 SEHNR, CDR2 FQNEAQ (reference sequence). CDR3 length: 19 residues. In DNA, the CDR3 is TGTGCCAGCAGCTTAGGAGGCGGCAGGGGGTACCCTGGGGCCAACGTCCTGACTTTC. It is translated as CASSLGGGRGYPGANVLTF.

The chain combines TRBV9 with TRBJ1-1; 7 nucleotides agree with TRBD1. The junction had 6 bases not matched to a gene; V was cut back by 3 bases and J by 1 base. This CDR3 has 15 residues. Germline lookup yields CDR1 SGDLS and CDR2 YYNGEE. CDR3 in DNA: TGTGCCAGCAGCGCGAAGACAGGGTCGAACACTGAAGCTTTCTTT. Translated, it gives CASSAKTGSNTEAFF. Variable domain in full (rest from reference TRBV9 and TRBJ1-1): DSGVTQTPKHLITATGQRVTLRCSPRSGDLSVYWYQQSLDQGLQFLIQYYNGEERAKGNILERFSAQQFPDLHSELNLSSLELGDSALYFCASSAKTGSNTEAFFGQGTRLTVV.

The V and J genes are TRBV5-1 and TRBJ1-2; 9 nucleotides line up with TRBD1. CDR3 length: 14 amino acids. CDR1 is SGHRS and CDR2 is YFSETQ in the germline V gene. V lost 7 bases, J lost 5 bases, and 9 bases stayed unmatched. For the CDR3, the DNA is TGCGCCAGCGGACCGGGACAGGGTCTGTATGGCTACACCTTC. It codes for CASGPGQGLYGYTF.

V usage is TRBV11-1 and J usage is TRBJ2-1; D remains ambiguous. Trimming took off 5 bases at V and 5 bases at J, with 4 bases between the two ends. This CDR3 contains 11 residues. Per the germline V gene, CDR1 is SGHAT and CDR2 is FQDESV (reference sequence). CDR3 residues: CASSAHNEQFF. For the CDR3, the DNA is TGTGCCAGCAGCGCGCACAATGAGCAGTTCTTC.

The CDR3 DNA sequence: TGTGCCAGCATACGGACAGTTGGAAACACCATATATTTT. The encoded protein is CASIRTVGNTIYF. The chain is built from TRBV28 and TRBJ1-3; weak D call: TRBD1 (6 bases). This CDR3 region has 13 residues. With 7 bases removed from V and 3 bases from J, the gap between germline ends came to 10 bases. CDR1 and CDR2 (germline): MDHEN, SYDVKM.

This chain links TRBV7-8 with TRBJ1-2, with unresolved D. The CDR3 covers 15 residues. V was pared by 4 bases and J by 1 base, with 13 bases between. The germline gives CDR1 SGHVS, CDR2 FQNEAQ. This CDR3 reads CASSYELHVNYGYTF. For the CDR3, the DNA is TGTGCCAGCAGCTACGAGCTTCATGTTAACTATGGCTACACCTTC.

CDR3 nucleotide sequence: TGTGCCAGCAGCTTAAATAGGCAGGGAGGGAGTGAGCAGTTCTTC. Its translation is CASSLNRQGGSEQFF. This chain uses TRBV7-2 with TRBJ2-1; 7 bases line up with TRBD2. V was pared by 2 bases and J by 9 bases, with 10 bases of the junction left unmatched. The germline CDR1 and CDR2 sequences are SGHTA and FQGNSA. CDR3 length: 15 amino acids. The whole variable domain, remainder taken from reference TRBV7-2 and TRBJ2-1, is GAGVSQSPSNKVTEKGKDVELRCDPISGHTALYWYRQSLGQGLEFLIYFQGNSAPDKSGLPSDRFSAERTGGSVSTLTIQRTQQEDSAVYLCASSLNRQGGSEQFFGPGTRLTVL.

This sequence joins TRBV10-3 and TRBJ2-2; 7 bases are a match to TRBD1. CDR1 and CDR2 from the germline V gene are ENHRY and SYGVKD. The CDR3 covers 15 residues. V lost 6 bases and J lost 1; bases outside the gene matches: 5. CDR3 sequence reads: CAISRSGGNTGELFF. The CDR3 DNA reads as TGTGCCATCAGCCGATCAGGGGGGAACACCGGGGAGCTGTTTTTT.